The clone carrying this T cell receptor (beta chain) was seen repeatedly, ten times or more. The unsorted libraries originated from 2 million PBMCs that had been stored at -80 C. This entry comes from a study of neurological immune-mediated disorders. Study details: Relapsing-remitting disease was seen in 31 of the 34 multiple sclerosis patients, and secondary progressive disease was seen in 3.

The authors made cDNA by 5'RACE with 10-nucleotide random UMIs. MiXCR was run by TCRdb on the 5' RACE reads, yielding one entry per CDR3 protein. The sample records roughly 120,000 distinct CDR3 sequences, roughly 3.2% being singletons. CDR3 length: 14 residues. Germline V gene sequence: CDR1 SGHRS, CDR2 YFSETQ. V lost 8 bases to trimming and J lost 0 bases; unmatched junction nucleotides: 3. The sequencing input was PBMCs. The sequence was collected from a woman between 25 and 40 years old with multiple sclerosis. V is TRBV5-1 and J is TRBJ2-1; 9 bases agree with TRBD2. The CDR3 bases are TGCGCCAGTTCTAGCGGGGACTCCTACAATGAGCAGTTCTTC. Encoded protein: CASSSGDSYNEQFF.